Shown below are 22 T cell receptor beta chains from a single sample sequenced in a study of PD-1 blockade in classical Hodgkin lymphoma. Measured with immunoSEQ multiplex PCR; TCRdb has only the in-frame clones, and not every one. The sample consists of about 6,400 clones, approximately 73% of them appearing once. Time point indicated: cycle 4 day 1 (C4D1), after five to seven weeks of nivolumab. All the patients suffered relapse after autologous stem cell transplantation, and brentuximab vedotin exposure differed. Researchers pulled CD8+ T cells out of thawed PBMCs using magnetic negative selection. Material: CD8+ T cells from blood, obtained before the fourth cycle of nivolumab. These receptor sequences come from a human donor with classical Hodgkin lymphoma.

The J gene is TRBJ2-7, the V gene TRBV7-2, with D perhaps matching TRBD1 (6 bases). The CDR3 is 15 amino acids. Trimming left V 5 bases short and J 2 bases short, with 16 bases between. The V gene's germline CDR1 is SGHTA and CDR2 FQGNSA. Here the CDR3 DNA reads TGTGCCAGCAGCCGCGGGCCAGGGGAGACCTACGAGCAGTACTTC. This translates into CASSRGPGETYEQYF.

The V and J genes are TRBV9 and TRBJ2-1; 12 bases are a match to TRBD2. V was pared by 3 bases and J by 6 bases, with 4 bases of the junction left unmatched. Germline CDR1 and CDR2: SGDLS and YYNGEE. This CDR3 region has 15 residues. The CDR3 nucleotides are TGTGCCAGCAGCGGACCGGGACTAGCGGGCAATGAGCAGTTCTTC. This gives the protein CASSGPGLAGNEQFF.

This clone was recorded only once. The J gene is TRBJ2-2, the V gene TRBV7-9, with D possibly being TRBD1 (7 bases). Trimming pared 4 bases from V and 5 bases from J, leaving 20 bases between. Germline assignment: CDR1 SEHNR and CDR2 FQNEAQ (reference sequence). The CDR3 contains 17 residues. The CDR3 nucleotides are TGTGCCAGCAGCTCCCGGGAGAGGGGGCGGTCTACCGGGGAGCTGTTTTTT. Encoded protein: CASSSRERGRSTGELFF.

The chain joins TRBV4-1 to TRBJ1-4; TRBD1 is a possible D gene (5 bases). The length of the CDR3 is 16 residues. The germline V gene encodes CDR1 MGHRA and CDR2 YSYEKL. V lost 4 bases, J lost 5 bases, and 17 bases lay in between. The CDR3 bases are TGCGCCAGCAGCCCCCAAGGGGACGGGAAAAATGAAAAACTGTTTTTT. As protein: CASSPQGDGKNEKLFF.

The V call is TRBV11-3, the J call TRBJ2-2, with D perhaps assigned TRBD1 or TRBD2 (5 bases each). CDR3 length: 19 amino acids. The germline CDR1 and CDR2 sequences are SGHNT and YENEEA. The V and J ends lost 4 bases and 2 bases respectively, with 23 bases between them. The CDR3 coding sequence is TGTGCCAGCAGCTCCGGGGCCTCCATAGGGACCATTAACACCGGGGAGCTGTTTTTT. Its protein product is CASSSGASIGTINTGELFF.

This clone was observed once. The chain is built from TRBV5-4 and TRBJ2-5, with 12 positions matching TRBD2. The CDR3 is 16 amino acids. The V and J ends lost 3 bases and 5 bases, in that order; junction bases with no gene match: 8. Germline V CDR1 and CDR2: SGHNT, YYREEE (reference sequence). CDR3 in amino acids: CASSWSSGGARETQYF. CDR3 sequence (DNA): TGTGCCAGCAGCTGGTCTAGCGGGGGGGCCCGGGAGACCCAGTACTTC. Full variable domain (rest looked up from reference TRBV5-4 and TRBJ2-5): ETGVTQSPTHLIKTRGQQVTLRCSSQSGHNTVSWYQQALGQGPQFIFQYYREEENGRGNFPPRFSGLQFPNYSSELNVNALELDDSALYLCASSWSSGGARETQYFGPGTRLLVL.

This clone has a single count. The rearrangement links TRBV27 to TRBJ2-5; 9 nucleotides align to TRBD2. Germline V gene data show CDR1 as MNHEY and CDR2 as SMNVEV (reference sequence). With V trimmed by 6 bases and J by 2 bases, 4 bases remained unmatched. This CDR3 region has 14 residues. The DNA of the CDR3 is TGTGCCAGCAGGACTAGCGGATTTCAAGAGACCCAGTACTTC. Its translation: CASRTSGFQETQYF.

V gene TRBV4-1 combines with J gene TRBJ2-5; tentatively, D is TRBD1 or TRBD2 (5 bases each). The CDR3 extends over 17 amino acids. Deletions cut 2 bases from V and 2 bases from J, with 18 bases between. Germline-derived CDR1 and CDR2 are MGHRA and YSYEKL. The CDR3 reads CASSQRDPLPPQETQYF. CDR3 bases: TGCGCCAGCAGCCAAAGGGACCCCCTTCCCCCACAAGAGACCCAGTACTTC.

J is TRBJ2-1 and V is TRBV5-5; D may be TRBD1 (6 bases). Germline values: CDR1 SGHKS, CDR2 YYEKEE (reference sequence). V lost 4 bases and J lost 0, with 11 bases in between. The length of the CDR3 is 15 residues. CDR3: CASSPNRDSYNEQFF. DNA for the CDR3: TGTGCCAGCAGCCCGAACAGGGACTCCTACAATGAGCAGTTCTTC.

V and J are TRBV29-1 and TRBJ2-1; D gene ambiguous. The CDR3 is made up of 14 amino acids. Trimming removed 3 bases from V and 5 bases from J, with 14 bases in between. The V gene's germline CDR1 is SQVTM and CDR2 ANQGSEA. CDR3 nucleotide sequence: TGCAGCGTTGAGTGGCAAAACTGGGACAATGAGCAGTTCTTC. Its protein product is CSVEWQNWDNEQFF.

This clone occurred a few times. CDR3 bases: TGTGCCAGCAGTGAAGAAGCGGGATATGAGCAGTTCTTC. This sequence encodes CASSEEAGYEQFF. This chain joins TRBV6-1 and TRBJ2-1, with 7 bases fitting TRBD2. The V gene's germline CDR1 is MNHNS and CDR2 SASEGT. The CDR3 length is 13 residues. V shed 1 base, J shed 8 bases, and the junction held 2 bases outside the gene matches.

The chain carries TRBV9 and TRBJ2-2; 7 nucleotides line up with TRBD2. Losses at the gene ends were 0 bases for V and 3 bases for J; bases not matched to a gene: 8. CDR1 is SGDLS, CDR2 YYNGEE, per germline. The CDR3 length is 17 residues. The CDR3 is CASSVVGGRGHTGELFF. The CDR3, as DNA: TGTGCCAGCAGCGTAGTAGGAGGGAGGGGTCACACCGGGGAGCTGTTTTTT.

DNA of the CDR3: TGTGCCAGCAGAGTTGGCACGGATGAAAAACTGTTTTTT. It yields the protein CASRVGTDEKLFF. V gene TRBV7-9 combines with J gene TRBJ1-4; no clear D. V lost 6 bases and J lost 6, with 11 bases in between. Germline CDR1 reads SEHNR; CDR2 reads FQNEAQ (reference sequence). There are 13 residues in the CDR3.

The rearrangement uses TRBV4-1 and TRBJ2-1; 7 bases are shared with TRBD1. The CDR3 is 15 amino acids. Trimming at V came to 3 bases and at J to 1 base, leaving 3 bases not matched to a gene. In germline, CDR1 is MGHRA, CDR2 YSYEKL. CDR3 sequence (DNA): TGCGCCAGCAGCCATGCAGGGGGTTCCTACAATGAGCAGTTCTTC. Its translation: CASSHAGGSYNEQFF.

The chain combines TRBV7-9 with TRBJ2-7, with 11 positions matching TRBD1. Trimming cost V 4 bases and J 4 bases; bases outside gene matches: 6. Germline V gene lookup returns CDR1 SEHNR and CDR2 FQNEAQ (reference sequence). CDR3 length equals 15 residues. CDR3 sequence: CASSSGTGGWYEQYF. For the CDR3, the DNA is TGTGCCAGCAGCTCCGGGACAGGGGGGTGGTACGAGCAGTACTTC.

The chain recombines TRBV4-2 with TRBJ2-7; D gene ambiguous. The CDR3 totals 14 residues. Germline-derived CDR1 and CDR2 are LGHNA and YNFKEQ. V was trimmed by 4 bases and J by 2 bases, leaving 12 bases between them. This CDR3 is CASSPRSLPYEQYF. The CDR3 nucleotides read TGTGCCAGCAGCCCCAGGTCACTTCCCTACGAGCAGTACTTC.

V and J are TRBV5-5 and TRBJ2-1, with TRBD2 matching 10 bases. V gave up 1 base and J gave up 5 bases; unmatched junction bases: 6. The CDR3 covers 16 residues. CDR1 and CDR2 from the germline V gene are SGHKS and YYEKEE (reference sequence). CDR3 sequence: CASSLFLAGVDNEQFF. CDR3 in DNA: TGTGCCAGCAGCTTGTTCCTAGCGGGGGTGGACAATGAGCAGTTCTTC.

This chain links TRBV9 with TRBJ2-5; the match to TRBD1 covers 7 bases. Losses at the gene ends were 0 bases for V and 6 bases for J; bases not matched to a gene: 14. This CDR3 spans 17 amino acids. CDR1 and CDR2 (germline): SGDLS, YYNGEE. The CDR3 region is CASSVDPTGIEEKTQYF. The CDR3, as DNA: TGTGCCAGCAGCGTAGATCCGACAGGGATAGAGGAAAAGACCCAGTACTTC.

The chain combines TRBV11-2 with TRBJ1-4, with unresolved D. The V end was cut by 3 bases, the J end by 4 bases, with 15 bases between. This CDR3 has 16 amino acids. Germline V CDR1 and CDR2: SGHAT, FQNNGV. The CDR3 region is CASSLGYEGLNEKLFF. The CDR3 region has the DNA TGTGCCAGCAGCTTGGGGTATGAGGGCCTTAATGAAAAACTGTTTTTT.

The chain uses TRBV27 and TRBJ2-2; 13 nucleotides agree with TRBD2. After removal of 3 bases from V and 7 bases from J, the junction contained 11 bases not matched to a gene. The germline gives CDR1 MNHEY, CDR2 SMNVEV (reference sequence). This CDR3 is built from 18 residues. This CDR3 reads CASSLFWTSGSGDGELFF. CDR3 nucleotides: TGTGCCAGCAGTTTGTTTTGGACTAGCGGGAGTGGAGACGGGGAGCTGTTTTTT.

This chain links TRBV2 with TRBJ2-3; D unclear. Germline lookup yields CDR1 SNHLY and CDR2 FYNNEI. Trimming removed 6 bases from V and 1 base from J, with 8 bases in between. The CDR3 runs 13 residues. CDR3 DNA: TGTGCCAGCAGCCCAACAGGCACAGATACGCAGTATTTT. Amino acids: CASSPTGTDTQYF.

The chain uses TRBV7-9 and TRBJ2-7, with D possibly matching TRBD1 (5 bases). Germline CDR1 and CDR2: SEHNR and FQNEAQ (reference sequence). The ends were cut back, 0 bases at V and 3 bases at J, with 12 bases in the middle. This CDR3 has 15 residues. For the CDR3, the DNA is TGTGCCAGCAGCTTAGCGCAGGGTGCCGTCTACGAGCAGTACTTC. Its translation is CASSLAQGAVYEQYF.